Below are 5 T cell receptor beta chains sequenced from a single sample in a study of regulatory T cells in long-lasting Graves disease. This sample's time point: newly diagnosed GD, antithyroid drugs for less than 3 months. The TCR library was prepared using RNA isolated from PBMCs. Construction of TCR beta libraries relied on iRepertoire HTBI primers and on Arm-PCR targeting CDR3 regions. TCRdb processed the multiplex PCR reads anew with MiXCR; each CDR3 protein has one entry. Found here are about 530,000 distinct CDR3 sequences, about 16% of them singletons; the top ten hold around 25%. These records were also assigned to another study, of T cells in Graves' hyperthyroidism and ophthalmopathy.

The sample consisted of peripheral blood mononuclear cells (PBMCs), taken at new diagnosis, from a patient treated with antithyroid drugs. The receptor set was obtained from a woman aged 40 to 65 with Graves disease.

This clonotype has just a few counts. The V and J genes are TRBV28 and TRBJ1-2, with unresolved D. CDR3 length equals 13 residues. CDR1 and CDR2 (germline): MDHEN, SYDVKM. V shed 6 bases and J shed 2 bases, with 10 bases lying between them. The CDR3 nucleotides are TGTGCCAGCAGCACCGCAGAAAACTATGGCTACACCTTC. It specifies CASSTAENYGYTF.

The rearrangement joins TRBV4-1 to TRBJ2-1; tentative D call: TRBD1 (6 bases). V gave up 0 bases and J gave up 4 bases, with 10 bases separating them. Germline V lookup: CDR1 MGHRA, CDR2 YSYEKL. This CDR3 contains 15 residues. The DNA for the CDR3 is TGCGCCAGCAGCCAAGAGGGGGCAGAGTACAATGAGCAGTTCTTC. Protein product: CASSQEGAEYNEQFF.

This clonotype was observed at least ten times. The chain employs TRBV28 and TRBJ1-1, with D perhaps TRBD1 (5 bases). Looked up from germline, CDR1 is MDHEN and CDR2 is SYDVKM. The CDR3 has 12 amino acids. Trimming left V 4 bases short and J 11 bases short, with 14 bases between. The CDR3, as DNA: TGTGCCAGCAGTTCCCCAATAGGGACGGCTTTCTTT. Translation gives CASSSPIGTAFF.

The rearrangement uses TRBV6-1 and TRBJ2-2; the D gene is possibly TRBD2 (5 bases). The CDR3 consists of 17 residues. CDR1 is MNHNS, CDR2 SASEGT, per germline. V was clipped by 8 bases and J by 4 bases, with 23 bases between them. The CDR3 DNA reads TGTGCCAGCTGGCCCATTCGAGGGCCTCCGGGCACCGGGGAGCTGTTTTTT. Residues: CASWPIRGPPGTGELFF.

In this sample, this clonotype turned up a few times. The rearrangement links TRBV7-8 to TRBJ1-4; a weak D match, TRBD1 (5 bases). Germline CDR1 SGHVS, CDR2 FQNEAQ. The CDR3 runs 17 residues. V lost 1 base and J lost 0, with 12 bases in between. Here the CDR3 DNA reads TGTGCCAGCAGCTTAGTTCCGGGGCGAGCAACTAATGAAAAACTGTTTTTT. This encodes CASSLVPGRATNEKLFF.